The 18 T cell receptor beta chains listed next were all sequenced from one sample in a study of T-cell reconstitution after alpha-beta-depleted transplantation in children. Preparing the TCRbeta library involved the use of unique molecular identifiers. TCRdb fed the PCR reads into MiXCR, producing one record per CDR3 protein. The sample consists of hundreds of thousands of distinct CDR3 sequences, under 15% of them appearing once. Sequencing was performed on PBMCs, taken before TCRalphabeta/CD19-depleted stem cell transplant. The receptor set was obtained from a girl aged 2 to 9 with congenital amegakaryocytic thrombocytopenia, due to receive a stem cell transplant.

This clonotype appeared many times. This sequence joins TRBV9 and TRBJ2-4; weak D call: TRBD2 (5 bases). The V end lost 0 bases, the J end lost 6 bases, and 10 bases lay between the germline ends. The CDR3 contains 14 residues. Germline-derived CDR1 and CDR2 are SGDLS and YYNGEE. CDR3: CASSVGLGRNIQYF. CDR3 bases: TGTGCCAGCAGCGTAGGGTTAGGGAGAAACATTCAGTACTTC.

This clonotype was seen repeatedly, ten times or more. Here the CDR3 reads CSVASQETQYF. CDR3 coding DNA: TGCAGCGTTGCCAGCCAAGAGACCCAGTACTTC. This chain joins TRBV29-1 and TRBJ2-5; D is unclear. Trimming took 4 bases from V and 1 from J, leaving 4 bases between them. This CDR3 comprises 11 residues. From germline, CDR1 is SQVTM and CDR2 ANQGSEA. The full variable domain, with the rest looked up from reference TRBV29-1 and TRBJ2-5, is SAVISQKPSRDICQRGTSLTIQCQVDSQVTMMFWYRQQPGQSLTLIATANQGSEATYESGFVIDKFPISRPNLTFSTLTVSNMSPEDSSIYLCSVASQETQYFGPGTRLLVL.

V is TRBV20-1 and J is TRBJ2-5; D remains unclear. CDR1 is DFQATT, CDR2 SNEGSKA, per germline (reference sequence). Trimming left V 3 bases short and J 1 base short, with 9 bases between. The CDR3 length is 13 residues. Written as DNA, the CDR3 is TGCAGTGCTAGGTCTGTTACCCAAGAGACCCAGTACTTC. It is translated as CSARSVTQETQYF.

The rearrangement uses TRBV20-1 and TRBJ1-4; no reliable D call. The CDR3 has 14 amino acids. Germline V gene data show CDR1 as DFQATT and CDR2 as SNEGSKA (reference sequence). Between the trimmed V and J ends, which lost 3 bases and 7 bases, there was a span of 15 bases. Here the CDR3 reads CSARMGPVGEKLFF. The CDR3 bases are TGCAGTGCTAGGATGGGTCCCGTTGGTGAAAAACTGTTTTTT.

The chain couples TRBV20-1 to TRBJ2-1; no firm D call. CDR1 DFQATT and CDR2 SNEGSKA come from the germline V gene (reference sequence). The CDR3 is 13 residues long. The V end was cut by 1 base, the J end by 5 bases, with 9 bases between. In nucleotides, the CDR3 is TGCAGTGCTAGAGCCGGACGGGACAATGAGCAGTTCTTC. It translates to CSARAGRDNEQFF.

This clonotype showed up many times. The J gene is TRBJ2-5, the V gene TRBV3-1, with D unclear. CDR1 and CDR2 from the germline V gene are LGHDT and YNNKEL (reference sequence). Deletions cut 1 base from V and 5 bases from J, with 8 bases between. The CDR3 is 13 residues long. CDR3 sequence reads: CASSQAVEETQYF. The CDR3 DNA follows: TGTGCCAGCAGCCAAGCCGTCGAGGAGACCCAGTACTTC.

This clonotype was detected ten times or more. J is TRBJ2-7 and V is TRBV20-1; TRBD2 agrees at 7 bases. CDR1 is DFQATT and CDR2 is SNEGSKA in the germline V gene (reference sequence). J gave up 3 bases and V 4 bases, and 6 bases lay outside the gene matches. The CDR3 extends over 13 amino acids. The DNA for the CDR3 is TGCAGTGCTATACCCGGGAGGTTCTACGAGCAGTACTTC. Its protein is CSAIPGRFYEQYF.

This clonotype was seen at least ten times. The CDR3 sequence is CASSPPWTGDTQYF. The CDR3 nucleotides are TGTGCCAGCAGTCCCCCGTGGACAGGGGATACGCAGTATTTT. V gene TRBV28 combines with J gene TRBJ2-3, with 8 bases fitting TRBD1. Germline lookup yields CDR1 MDHEN and CDR2 SYDVKM. Trimming removed 5 bases from V and 6 bases from J; junction bases left unmatched: 7. The CDR3 has 14 residues.

CDR3 in DNA: TGTGCCAGTAGTATTCCTAGCACAGATACGCAGTATTTT. This translates into CASSIPSTDTQYF. V is TRBV19 and J is TRBJ2-3; D is undetermined. With 3 bases removed from V and 0 bases from J, the gap between germline ends came to 4 bases. The CDR3 has 13 residues. The germline V gene encodes CDR1 LNHDA and CDR2 SQIVND (reference sequence).

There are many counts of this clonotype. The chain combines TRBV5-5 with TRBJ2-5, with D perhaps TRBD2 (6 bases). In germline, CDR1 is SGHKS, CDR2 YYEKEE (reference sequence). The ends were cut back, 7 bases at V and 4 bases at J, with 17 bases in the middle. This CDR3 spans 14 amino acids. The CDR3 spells CASDFGAGIETQYF. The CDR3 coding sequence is TGTGCCAGCGACTTCGGTGCGGGGATAGAGACCCAGTACTTC.

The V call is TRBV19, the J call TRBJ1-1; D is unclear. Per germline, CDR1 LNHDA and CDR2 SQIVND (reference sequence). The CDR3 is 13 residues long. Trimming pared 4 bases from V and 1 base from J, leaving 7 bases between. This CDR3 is CASSTTRNTEAFF. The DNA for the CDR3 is TGTGCCAGTAGTACGACACGGAACACTGAAGCTTTCTTT.

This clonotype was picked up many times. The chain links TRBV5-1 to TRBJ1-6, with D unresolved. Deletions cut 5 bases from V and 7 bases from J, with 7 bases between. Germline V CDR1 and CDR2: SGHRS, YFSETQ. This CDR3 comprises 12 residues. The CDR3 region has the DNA TGCGCCAGCAGGGTAACCAATTCACCCCTCCACTTT. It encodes CASRVTNSPLHF.

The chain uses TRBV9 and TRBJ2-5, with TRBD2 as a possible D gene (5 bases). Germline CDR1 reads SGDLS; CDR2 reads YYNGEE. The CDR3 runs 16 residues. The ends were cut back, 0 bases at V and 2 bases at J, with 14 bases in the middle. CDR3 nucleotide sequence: TGTGCCAGCAGCGTAGCTTCCCGGGGTCCTCAAGAGACCCAGTACTTC. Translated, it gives CASSVASRGPQETQYF.

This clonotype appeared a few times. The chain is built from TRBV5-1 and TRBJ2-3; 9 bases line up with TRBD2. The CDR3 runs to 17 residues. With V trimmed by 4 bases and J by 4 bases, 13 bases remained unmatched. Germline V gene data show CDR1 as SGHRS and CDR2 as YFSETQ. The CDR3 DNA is TGCGCCAGCAGCCGTCCCTCGACCCTAGCGGGACCAGATACGCAGTATTTT. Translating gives CASSRPSTLAGPDTQYF.

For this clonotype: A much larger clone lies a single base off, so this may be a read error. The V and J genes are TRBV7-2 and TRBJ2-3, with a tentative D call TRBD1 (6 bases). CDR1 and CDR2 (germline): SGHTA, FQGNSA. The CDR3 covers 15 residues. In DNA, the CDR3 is TGTGCCAGCATCTTAGCGACAGGAGGAACAGATACGCAGTATTTT. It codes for CASILATGGTDTQYF.

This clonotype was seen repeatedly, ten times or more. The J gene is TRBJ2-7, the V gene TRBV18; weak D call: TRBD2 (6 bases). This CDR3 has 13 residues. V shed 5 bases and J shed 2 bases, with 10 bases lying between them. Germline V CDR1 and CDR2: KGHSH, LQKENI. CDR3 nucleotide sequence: TGTGCCAGCTCAGTAGCGGCAACCTACGAGCAGTACTTC. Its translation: CASSVAATYEQYF.

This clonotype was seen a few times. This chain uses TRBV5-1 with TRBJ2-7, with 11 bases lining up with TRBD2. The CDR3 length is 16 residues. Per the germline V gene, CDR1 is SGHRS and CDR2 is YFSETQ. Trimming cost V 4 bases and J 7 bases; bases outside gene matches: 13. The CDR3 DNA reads TGCGCCAGCAGCACGGGACTAGCGGACCGGGGAGGGGAGCAGTACTTC. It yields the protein CASSTGLADRGGEQYF.

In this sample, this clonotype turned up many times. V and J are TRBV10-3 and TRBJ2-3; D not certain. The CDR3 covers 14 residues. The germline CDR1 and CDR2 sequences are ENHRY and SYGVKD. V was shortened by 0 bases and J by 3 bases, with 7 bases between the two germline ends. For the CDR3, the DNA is TGTGCCATCAGTGAGTCGAAGAGTACAGATACGCAGTATTTT. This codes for CAISESKSTDTQYF.